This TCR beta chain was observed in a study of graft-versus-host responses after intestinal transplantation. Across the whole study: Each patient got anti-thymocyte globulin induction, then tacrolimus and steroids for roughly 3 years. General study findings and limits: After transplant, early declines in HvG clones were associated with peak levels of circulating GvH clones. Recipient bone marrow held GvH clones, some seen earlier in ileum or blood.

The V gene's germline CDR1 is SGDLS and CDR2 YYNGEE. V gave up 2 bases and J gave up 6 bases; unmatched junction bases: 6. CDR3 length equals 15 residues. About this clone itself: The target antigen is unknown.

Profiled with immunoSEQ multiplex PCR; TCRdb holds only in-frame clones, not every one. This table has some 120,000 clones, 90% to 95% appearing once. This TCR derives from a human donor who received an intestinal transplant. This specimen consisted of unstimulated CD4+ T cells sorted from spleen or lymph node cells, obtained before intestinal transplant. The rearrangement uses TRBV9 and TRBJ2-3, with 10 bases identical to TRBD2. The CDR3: CASSVSGGAWDTQYF. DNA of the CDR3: TGTGCCAGCAGCGTCAGCGGGGGGGCCTGGGATACGCAGTATTTT. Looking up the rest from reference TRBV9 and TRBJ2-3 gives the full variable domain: DSGVTQTPKHLITATGQRVTLRCSPRSGDLSVYWYQQSLDQGLQFLIQYYNGEERAKGNILERFSAQQFPDLHSELNLSSLELGDSALYFCASSVSGGAWDTQYFGPGTRLTVL.